The present TCR beta chain was sequenced within a study of T cells after yellow fever vaccination. TCR cDNA, made by 5'RACE template switching, carried an added universal primer site and UMIs. TCRdb re-called the 5' RACE reads through MiXCR, storing one row per CDR3 protein. The sample lists 550,000 to 750,000 distinct CDR3 sequences, approximately 12% occurring once. The CDR3 sequence is 14 residues long. Germline CDR1 LGHDT, CDR2 YNNKEL (reference sequence). The V end lost 4 bases, the J end lost 8 bases, and 17 bases lay between the germline ends. Regarding the study as a whole: Within FACS-sorted repertoires, abundant clonotypes contaminating from the bulk population could be present. The appearance of a small share of clonotypes in both CD4 and CD8 compartments was observed. Weaker, the secondary response peaked sooner, at day 5 versus 15.

In its sample, this clonotype was seen a few times. Its antigen is not identified. The chain is built from TRBV3-1 and TRBJ1-2; no definite D call. The sequence was collected from a man aged 30 to 45 who received the YFV17D yellow fever vaccine. The sequenced sample was PBMCs, obtained on the day of the yellow fever booster vaccination. CDR3 amino acids: CASSPGERGGGYTF. The CDR3 region has the DNA TGTGCCAGCAGCCCCGGGGAGAGAGGAGGGGGCTACACCTTC.